A selection of T cell receptor beta chains follows, all from one sample in a study of blood T cell repertoires in COVID-19. Only in-frame clones appear in the TCRdb table, and some are missing; sequencing was by immunoSEQ multiplex PCR. The table includes more than 85,000 clones, more than 70% detected once. Sequencing used peripheral blood. The source of these receptors is a human donor in a cohort sampled during active COVID-19. Both conserved end residues are trimmed from each CDR3. The order of the fields is clone size, V gene, J gene, D gene, CDR3 protein. A D gene is named only where the DNA matches it firmly. Some rows have no size entry. The others give once, few or many, or a class for an expanded clone.

>NA|TRBV5-4|TRBJ2-7|NA
ASSLAGLSSYEQY
>NA|TRBV29-1|TRBJ2-7|NA
SVAVRGLYEQY
>few|TRBV5-1|TRBJ2-2|NA
ASSLEGFLAGELF
>NA|TRBV27|TRBJ1-1|TRBD1
ASSLAGQANTEAF
>NA|TRBV29-1|TRBJ1-2|TRBD1
SVQGAYGYT
>NA|TRBV18|TRBJ2-7|NA
ASSPLGQHTYEQY
>NA|TRBV7-9|TRBJ2-7|NA
ASSAGRDRAYEQY
>NA|TRBV5-4|TRBJ2-3|TRBD2
ASTSGGIGGTDTQY
>NA|TRBV5-6|TRBJ1-1|TRBD1
ASSLQTGLNTEAF
>NA|TRBV5-1|TRBJ1-1|TRBD1
ASSLAGTGGWSTEAF
>NA|TRBV13|TRBJ1-6|NA
ASSSRGDSSYNSPLH
>few|TRBV6-6|TRBJ2-7|NA
ASSSGREQY
>NA|TRBV18|TRBJ2-7|TRBD2
ASSPTGGHEQY
>NA|TRBV18|TRBJ2-1|TRBD1
ASSLRDRGTLNLYNEQF
>NA|TRBV2|TRBJ1-3|TRBD1
ASSATGANGNTIY
>NA|TRBV10-3|TRBJ1-2|NA
AIGREGDYGYT
>NA|TRBV30|TRBJ1-5|NA
AWSTMRGMQPQH
>NA|TRBV28|TRBJ1-6|NA
ASRLAGRNNSPLH
>once|TRBV30|TRBJ1-5|NA
AWSVQGRPQH
>NA|TRBV15|TRBJ1-1|NA
ATSRGAGMNTEAF
>NA|TRBV2|TRBJ1-5|NA
ASRRDSIQPQH
>NA|TRBV5-6|TRBJ2-2|NA
ASSIPRTANTGELF
>NA|TRBV5-5|TRBJ2-5|TRBD1
ASSIDRVLYQETQY
>NA|TRBV6-6|TRBJ1-3|NA
ASSGGADTIY
>once|TRBV9|TRBJ2-3|TRBD2
ASSVLTSADTQY
>few|TRBV14|TRBJ2-2|TRBD2
ASSQGRLAPGELF
>NA|TRBV9|TRBJ2-2|TRBD2
ASSVLAGDQGTGELF
>NA|TRBV5-1|TRBJ2-1|TRBD2
ASSSPSGGWGDEQF
>NA|TRBV2|TRBJ2-2|NA
ATRQGPQMGELF
>NA|TRBV24-1|TRBJ2-3|NA
ATSDRFRETDTQY
>NA|TRBV7-6|TRBJ2-1|TRBD2
ASSLGSGGTNNEQF
>NA|TRBV3-1/TRBV3-2|TRBJ1-1|NA
ASSSSSGGNEAF
>NA|TRBV7-9|TRBJ2-5|TRBD2
ASSLLSSGEVQETQY
>NA|TRBV4-1|TRBJ1-5|NA
ASSQVVWQPQH
>NA|TRBV7-6|TRBJ1-1|NA
ASSLEGVTEAF
>NA|TRBV29-1|TRBJ1-1|NA
SSESPGGTEAF
>NA|TRBV19|TRBJ1-1|NA
ASSIGTRAMNTEAF
>NA|TRBV5-6|TRBJ2-3|NA
ASTRRGATDTQY
>few|TRBV27|TRBJ2-3|TRBD2
ASSTAVTSGGPDTQY
>once|TRBV10-3|TRBJ2-1|NA
AINGERGIVNEQF
>NA|TRBV25-1|TRBJ1-2|TRBD1
ASRGTGIIYGYT
>NA|TRBV19|TRBJ2-3|NA
ASGGTDTQY
>few|TRBV7-8|TRBJ2-2|NA
ASSPGGGAGELF
>NA|TRBV5-4|TRBJ1-4|TRBD1
ASSYRTGLNEKLF
>NA|TRBV5-1|TRBJ2-7|TRBD1
ASSPGQGLGEQY
>NA|TRBV12-3/TRBV12-4|TRBJ2-1|NA
ASSLLNEQF
>NA|TRBV3-1/TRBV3-2|TRBJ1-2|NA
ASSDGILNYGYT
>NA|TRBV11-2|TRBJ1-2|NA
ASSLEGRRYGYT
>NA|TRBV5-1|TRBJ2-4|NA
ASSSSSQNIQY
>NA|TRBV10-2|TRBJ1-2|TRBD1
ASLRDSYGYT
>NA|TRBV30|TRBJ2-6|NA
AWSYSGSGANVLT
>NA|TRBV6-1|TRBJ2-1|NA
ASSEPGYNEQF